The T cell receptor (beta chain) described here comes from a study of CD8+CD57+ T cells in acquired aplastic anemia. The wider study: DNA recovered from sorted CD4+ and CD8+ cells had a mean of approximately 3 ug.

Trimming at V came to 1 base and at J to 0 bases, leaving 6 bases not matched to a gene. Germline loops: CDR1 SGHRS, CDR2 YFSETQ. This CDR3 is built from 16 residues. This clonotype has a count of ten or more. The study profiled TCR beta VDJ and CDR3 using genomic DNA as template. TCRdb used MiXCR to reprocess the reads, holding one entry per CDR3 protein. Seen here are fewer than 200,000 distinct CDR3 sequences, more than 45% observed once, and the top ten hold more than 1%. The authors sequenced patients whose flow cytometry had shown CD8+CD57+ cell expansion. Patient blood was sampled before any therapy had been received.

The rearrangement joins TRBV5-1 to TRBJ1-1, with 7 bases that match TRBD1. This clonotype was obtained from a human donor with aplastic anemia. The sample taken for sequencing was sorted CD4+, CD8+, or CD8+CD57+ T cells (not recorded which) from PBMCs. For the CDR3, the DNA is TGCGCCAGCAGCTTGCGGCCAGGGGGGATGAACACTGAAGCTTTCTTT. Translated: CASSLRPGGMNTEAFF.